The T cell receptor beta chain described here comes from a study of OX40 agonist ivuxolimab in advanced cancers. With regard to the full study: Ivuxolimab was an agonistic, fully human IgG2 monoclonal antibody directed against OX40 (CD134), a costimulatory receptor. The paper covers the monotherapy dose-escalation part of the phase I ivuxolimab trial, which included N of about 51 patients. The purpose of peripheral TCRbeta sequencing was to test whether ivuxolimab changed TCR sequence diversity and led to clonal T-cell expansion. Among the approximately 50 dose-escalation patients, 19 had hepatocellular carcinoma, around 15 melanoma, 9 renal cell carcinoma and 9 head and neck cancer. Partial responses occurred in three dose-escalation patients, of whom one had hepatocellular carcinoma and two had cutaneous melanoma. Prior anti-PD-1, anti-PD-L1 or anti-CTLA-4 therapy was permitted, and checkpoint inhibitors had been received by approximately 39% of dose-escalation patients. Intravenous ivuxolimab was administered to patients every 2 weeks at six dose levels: 0.01, 0.1, 0.3, 1.5, 3 and 10 mg/kg. The dose-escalation cohort was over 70% male with a mean age of approximately 59 years, ranging from roughly 20 to 80.

CDR1 and CDR2, looked up from the germline V gene, are SGDLS and YYNGEE. The CDR3 numbers 16 residues from cysteine through phenylalanine. Only CDR3 DNA is held: 48 bases, read in frame from base 1. V has 0 bases trimmed and J has 4 bases trimmed; junction bases matching no gene number 6. A note on this clone: It lacks a known antigen. No base quality information exists; no much larger clone differs at one position.

Patients with a history of autoimmune disease or receiving systemic immunosuppression were excluded from the trial. Peripheral blood for TCR sequencing was collected from all dose cohorts at baseline, on cycle 4 day 1, and on cycle 7 day 1. Samples came from an open-label, multicenter, first-in-human phase I dose-escalation trial of ivuxolimab. Adults with locally advanced or metastatic head and neck squamous cell, hepatocellular, melanoma or renal cell carcinoma were enrolled in the trial. Before TCR sequencing, CD4+ and CD8+ T cells were separately sorted from peripheral blood. Genomic DNA was isolated from the sorted cells so that the TCRbeta CDR3 region could be sequenced. The immunoSEQ Assay was used for sequencing of TCRbeta CDR3 regions. Here the immuneACCESS table is served through TCRdb, limited to in-frame sequences with V and J called. Missing clones are a known gap in these copies; in checked studies unresolved V genes cover under half, and the rest lacks a known reason. The sample yields 70,000 to 95,000 clones; roughly 84% were counted once. 6.2% of the sample is held by the ten biggest clonotypes.

Findings and caveats that apply to the study as a whole: Antigen specificity was not determined for the clonally expanded peripheral T cells. After ivuxolimab, CD8+ T cells had more expanded clones than CD4+ T cells on average. At doses of 0.1 to 3.0 mg/kg, clonal expansion of both CD4+ and CD8+ T cells in blood was seen between baseline and week 6. In partial responders in the 0.1-3.0 mg/kg groups, normalized peripheral clonal expansion was found to be among the lowest, especially among CD8+ T cells. Low levels of normalized T-cell clonal expansion were also seen in some patients who did not respond.

Recombination linked TRBV9 to TRBJ2-2; the central 7 bases match TRBD1. This receptor was identified in an adult with an advanced solid tumor such as melanoma, head and neck, liver or kidney cancer. Sequenced material: CD4+ or CD8+ T cells sorted from blood, taken in a trial of the OX40 agonist ivuxolimab. The nucleotide sequence is given as TGTGCCAGCAGCGTAGCAGCCAGGGGGAGCACCGGGGAGCTGTTTTTT. The resulting protein is CASSVAARGSTGELFF. Full variable domain (CDR3 extended with the reference TRBV9 and TRBJ2-2 proteins): DSGVTQTPKHLITATGQRVTLRCSPRSGDLSVYWYQQSLDQGLQFLIQYYNGEERAKGNILERFSAQQFPDLHSELNLSSLELGDSALYFCASSVAARGSTGELFFGEGSRLTVL.